This T cell receptor (beta chain) comes out of a study of OX40 agonist ivuxolimab in advanced cancers. Repertoires were generated with immunoSEQ multiplex PCR, while TCRdb's copy carries only in-frame clones and drops some. The sample consists of 35,000 to 50,000 clones, around 86% of them appearing once. The CDR3 totals 15 residues. The V gene's germline CDR1 is MDHEN and CDR2 SYDVKM. Trimming at V came to 3 bases and at J to 5 bases, leaving 8 bases not matched to a gene. This sequence joins TRBV28 and TRBJ2-3; 7 bases line up with TRBD1. Here the sequenced sample was CD4+ or CD8+ T cells sorted from blood, taken in a trial of the OX40 agonist ivuxolimab. The source is an adult with an advanced solid tumor such as melanoma, head and neck, liver or kidney cancer. The CDR3 here is CASSFDREVLDTQYF. The CDR3, as DNA: TGTGCCAGCAGTTTCGACAGGGAAGTATTAGATACGCAGTATTTT.